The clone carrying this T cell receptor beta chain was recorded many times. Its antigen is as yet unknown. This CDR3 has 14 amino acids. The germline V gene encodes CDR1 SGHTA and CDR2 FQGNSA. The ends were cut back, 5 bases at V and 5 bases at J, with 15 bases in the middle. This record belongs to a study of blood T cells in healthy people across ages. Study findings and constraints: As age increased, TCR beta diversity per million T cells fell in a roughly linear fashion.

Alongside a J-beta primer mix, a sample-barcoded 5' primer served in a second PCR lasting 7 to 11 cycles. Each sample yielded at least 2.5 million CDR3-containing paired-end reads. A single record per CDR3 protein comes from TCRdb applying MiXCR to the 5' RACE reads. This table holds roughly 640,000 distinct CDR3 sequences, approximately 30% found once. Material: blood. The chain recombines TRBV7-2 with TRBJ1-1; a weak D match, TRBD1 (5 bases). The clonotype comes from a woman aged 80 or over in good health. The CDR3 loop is CASSPPGGSTEAFF. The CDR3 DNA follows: TGTGCCAGCAGCCCCCCGGGGGGTAGTACTGAAGCTTTCTTT.